This T cell receptor (beta chain) stems from a study of a mutant IDH1 vaccine in newly diagnosed glioma (dated by TCRdb to about 2021). For context, the study as a whole: Of the roughly 32 treated patients, about 62% were male and 37.5% were female, and a mean age of around 40 years was recorded. Before enrollment, most patients had been given radiochemotherapy with temozolomide as standard therapy, while the rest had received either radiotherapy alone or temozolomide alone. Peripheral blood was collected at six visits: V03 (baseline), V05, V07, V10, V12 and V13. For exploratory analyses, longitudinal TCRB deep sequencing was carried out in more than 20 treated patients wherever samples were available.

Remarks on this clone: The antigen it recognizes is unknown. Within one base of it there is no much larger clone, and no base qualities were kept.

Library prep was done by the immunoSEQ multiplex PCR assay. Following the manufacturer's protocol, the hsTCRB Kit was used to amplify rearranged TCR beta chain sequences. Sequencing of TCRB libraries was carried out on an Illumina MiSeq. In the authors' own workflow: Demultiplexing, trimming and gene mapping were performed with the kit vendor's proprietary platform. In TCRdb, the immuneACCESS table is reduced to in-frame sequences with V and J assigned. These tables do not hold every clone; where another copy was compared, an unresolved V gene accounts for under half, and the others remain unexplained. From that table come the V and J calls and clone size; the DNA was used to work out D and trimming. This sample holds 90,000 to 95,000 clones; roughly 85% were observed only once. The ten most abundant clones make up approximately 8% of the sample. Broad study findings and their caveats: Changes in the top peripheral T cell clonotypes picked up by TCRB sequencing did not appear to be linked to pseudoprogression. Immune responses induced by the vaccine were seen in roughly 95% of patients across multiple MHC alleles. PBMC samples for TCRB deep sequencing were selected based on availability. It was noted by the authors that analyses of patient blood samples could not be reproduced owing to sample limitations.

The time point label of this sample denotes: baseline, week 1 (first vaccination visit). The intended sense of this specimen's treatment or condition label: pre-vaccination baseline after standard-of-care therapy. Donors had newly diagnosed WHO grade 3 or 4 IDH1-mutant astrocytomas with loss of nuclear ATRX. The samples were drawn from NOA16, a multicentre, single-arm, open-label phase I trial in Germany that tested a mutant IDH1 peptide vaccine in humans for the first time. Blood drawn at visit V03 was used as the baseline sample for immunogenicity testing. Genomic DNA for TCRB sequencing was extracted from EDTA blood using the DNeasy Blood and Tissue Kit. The CDR3 runs 15 residues from the cysteine to the phenylalanine. CDR3 DNA is the only sequence kept; it has 45 bases, read in frame from the first base. At the junction V is shortened by 6 bases and J by 4 bases; bases outside the gene matches: 11. The germline V gene encodes CDR1 SGHVS and CDR2 FQNEAQ.

The clonotype was recovered from a woman in her 50s with glioma. The chain uses TRBV7-8 and TRBJ1-1, with 7 bases matching TRBD1. Sample: PBMCs, taken from a glioma patient treated with radiotherapy, temozolomide or both. Here the CDR3 is given as CASSQRGQGVTEAFF. Read as DNA, the sequence is TGTGCCAGCAGTCAGCGGGGGCAGGGGGTCACTGAAGCTTTCTTT.